This passage covers 20 T cell receptor beta chains from one sample sequenced in a study of T cell responses to AZD1222 COVID-19 vaccine. Libraries were prepared by immunoSEQ multiplex PCR; TCRdb keeps only in-frame clonotypes and omits some of them. Among about 180,000 clones listed, roughly nine tenths were seen once. The sequencing here drew on peripheral blood, taken on day 0 of AZD1222 vaccination. Receptor source: an adult in good health.

This chain links TRBV9 with TRBJ2-1; 8 bases fit TRBD2. Germline trimming cut 6 bases from V and 3 bases from J; bases unmatched to any gene: 11. Germline assignment: CDR1 SGDLS and CDR2 YYNGEE. The CDR3 has 16 residues. CDR3 amino acids: CASTPFGGTSYNEQFF. DNA for the CDR3: TGTGCCAGCACCCCATTTGGGGGGACTAGCTACAATGAGCAGTTCTTC.

The genes are TRBV28 and TRBJ1-2; no clear D gene. Trimming removed 3 bases at V and 0 bases at J, with 11 bases between. Germline lookup yields CDR1 MDHEN and CDR2 SYDVKM. This CDR3 spans 15 amino acids. In nucleotides, the CDR3 is TGTGCCAGCAGTTTCAGGCCACGAGCTAACTATGGCTACACCTTC. It yields the protein CASSFRPRANYGYTF.

The chain links TRBV5-1 to TRBJ2-3; 8 positions match TRBD2. CDR3 size: 15 residues. The V segment lost 0 bases and the J segment 8 bases; nucleotides outside the gene matches: 8. Per the germline V gene, CDR1 is SGHRS and CDR2 is YFSETQ. The CDR3 DNA is TGCGCCAGCAGCTTGGATGGGCGGGAGGTCCTTACGCAGTATTTT. Translated, it gives CASSLDGREVLTQYF.

V and J are TRBV9 and TRBJ2-7; maybe TRBD2 (6 bases). This CDR3 is 15 amino acids long. V lost 6 bases and J lost 1, with 17 bases in between. Germline-derived CDR1 and CDR2 are SGDLS and YYNGEE. CDR3 nucleotide sequence: TGTGCCAGCACCAAAGTAGCGGAGCTTTCCTACGAGCAGTACTTC. Its protein product is CASTKVAELSYEQYF.

The chain employs TRBV7-2 and TRBJ2-1; 9 nucleotides align to TRBD2. CDR1 and CDR2 (germline): SGHTA, FQGNSA. The CDR3 consists of 13 residues. Trimming at V came to 2 bases and at J to 15 bases, leaving 8 bases not matched to a gene. The CDR3, as DNA: TGTGCCAGCAGCTTAAGTCTAGCGGGACAACTGTTCTTC. Amino acid sequence: CASSLSLAGQLFF.

The chain has TRBV5-6 and TRBJ1-4; D not certain. Per the germline V gene, CDR1 is SGHDT and CDR2 is YYEEEE. V lost 4 bases and J 7 bases, leaving 14 bases between the germline ends. There are 14 residues in the CDR3. The CDR3 protein is CASSPVGDSEKLFF. For the CDR3, the DNA is TGTGCCAGCAGCCCCGTCGGGGATAGTGAAAAACTGTTTTTT.

The V call is TRBV4-2, the J call TRBJ1-4; D might be TRBD1 (5 bases). Looked up from germline, CDR1 is LGHNA and CDR2 is YNFKEQ. The CDR3 is 14 amino acids. Between the trimmed V and J ends, which lost 6 bases and 7 bases, there was a span of 15 bases. CDR3 sequence reads: CASRRVQGGEKLFF. The CDR3 DNA reads as TGTGCCAGCAGGCGGGTTCAGGGTGGTGAAAAACTGTTTTTT.

The chain uses TRBV18 and TRBJ2-3; D is unclear. CDR3 length: 13 residues. Germline CDR1 reads KGHSH; CDR2 reads LQKENI. Trimming cost V 3 bases and J 5 bases, with 9 bases left between them. In DNA, the CDR3 is TGTGCCAGCTCACCCCGTCTGGAAGATACGCAGTATTTT. It encodes CASSPRLEDTQYF.

The V call is TRBV3-1 (or the pseudogene TRBV3-2), the J call TRBJ1-3; D not resolved. From germline, CDR1 is LGHDT and CDR2 YNNKEL (reference sequence). V was shortened by 6 bases and J by 4 bases, with 13 bases between the two germline ends. The CDR3 runs to 14 residues. CDR3 sequence (DNA): TGTGCCAGCAGTCCCCGGGCGTCGGGAAACACCATATATTTT. Its translation: CASSPRASGNTIYF.

The chain uses TRBV5-1 and TRBJ1-1; the D is unclear. Germline CDR1 reads SGHRS; CDR2 reads YFSETQ. The CDR3 totals 14 residues. Trimming shortened V by 2 bases and J by 0 bases, and 8 bases separated the two germline ends. CDR3 bases: TGCGCCAGCAGCTTAGGCCATATGAACACTGAAGCTTTCTTT. Its translation is CASSLGHMNTEAFF.

The gene calls are TRBV3-1 (or the pseudogene TRBV3-2) and TRBJ2-1; D not certain. The CDR3 is 14 residues long. Germline V lookup: CDR1 LGHDT, CDR2 YNNKEL (reference sequence). Trimming pared 1 base from V and 6 bases from J, leaving 10 bases between. The CDR3 nucleotides are TGTGCCAGCAGCCAAGGGGGTAAGGTCAATGAGCAGTTCTTC. Translating gives CASSQGGKVNEQFF.

This clone was observed once. The chain couples TRBV27 to TRBJ2-7, with D possibly matching TRBD1 (6 bases). The CDR3 runs to 14 residues. The V end was cut by 2 bases, the J end by 2 bases, with 10 bases between. The germline V gene encodes CDR1 MNHEY and CDR2 SMNVEV (reference sequence). CDR3 DNA sequence: TGTGCCAGCAGTTTACTGGGACAAACCTACGAGCAGTACTTC. It codes for CASSLLGQTYEQYF.

This chain connects TRBV27 to TRBJ2-5; no reliable D call. This CDR3 region has 15 residues. Germline values: CDR1 MNHEY, CDR2 SMNVEV (reference sequence). V was pared by 3 bases and J by 5 bases, with 16 bases between. CDR3 sequence (DNA): TGTGCCAGCAGTTTGTCTTCTGCCGGGTCGGAGACCCAGTACTTC. Protein: CASSLSSAGSETQYF.

The V gene is TRBV11-3, the J gene TRBJ2-1; maybe TRBD1 (6 bases). Germline V gene data show CDR1 as SGHNT and CDR2 as YENEEA. The CDR3 totals 15 residues. Trimming removed 5 bases at V and 0 bases at J, with 11 bases between. The chain's CDR3 is CASSLGQSSYNEQFF. CDR3 DNA sequence: TGTGCCAGCAGCCTAGGACAGAGCTCCTACAATGAGCAGTTCTTC.

The chain combines TRBV19 with TRBJ2-1; the match to TRBD2 covers 8 bases. Germline V CDR1 and CDR2: LNHDA, SQIVND (reference sequence). This CDR3 comprises 16 residues. V was pared by 4 bases and J by 8 bases, with 13 bases of the junction left unmatched. The CDR3 DNA follows: TGTGCCAGTAGTAACTCTCCGGGACTAGGGAGGGATGAGCAGTTCTTC. Amino acids: CASSNSPGLGRDEQFF.

This chain uses TRBV3-1 (or the pseudogene TRBV3-2) with TRBJ1-2; D perhaps matches TRBD1 (5 bases). Germline CDR1 and CDR2: LGHDT and YNNKEL (reference sequence). This CDR3 comprises 15 residues. The V and J ends lost 4 bases and 0 bases respectively, with 12 bases between them. In DNA, the CDR3 is TGTGCCAGCAGCCCTCGACAGAACTCTAACTATGGCTACACCTTC. Its translation is CASSPRQNSNYGYTF.

The chain carries TRBV6-5 and TRBJ2-7, with 7 bases identical to TRBD1. Germline V CDR1 and CDR2: MNHEY, SVGAGI. This CDR3 contains 15 residues. Trimming cost V 6 bases and J 3 bases; bases outside gene matches: 11. CDR3 sequence: CASRGGTALGYEQYF. The CDR3 region has the DNA TGTGCCAGCAGGGGTGGGACAGCCTTGGGCTACGAGCAGTACTTC.

J is TRBJ2-7 and V is TRBV7-2, with TRBD2 identical over 7 bases. The germline gives CDR1 SGHTA, CDR2 FQGNSA. The V gene end was trimmed by 2 bases and the J gene end by 4 bases; junction bases not matched to a gene: 5. This CDR3 is 14 amino acids long. The CDR3 DNA reads as TGTGCCAGCAGCTTAACCAGCGGGGCATACGAGCAGTACTTC. Translation: CASSLTSGAYEQYF.

The chain recombines TRBV13 with TRBJ2-1; 12 nucleotides match TRBD2. The CDR3 totals 17 residues. Trimming at V came to 5 bases and at J to 5 bases, leaving 10 bases not matched to a gene. From germline, CDR1 is PRHDT and CDR2 FYEKMQ (reference sequence). Here the CDR3 reads CASSPTSGRSLDNEQFF. The CDR3 region has the DNA TGTGCCAGCAGCCCTACTAGCGGGAGGTCCTTAGACAATGAGCAGTTCTTC.

This clone was seen just once. The CDR3 bases are TGTGCCTGGAGTCCCCTGAGGGGGTACAATCAGCCCCAGCATTTT. The encoded protein is CAWSPLRGYNQPQHF. The chain carries TRBV30 and TRBJ1-5; D perhaps matches TRBD1 (6 bases). Trimming cost V 2 bases and J 3 bases, with 14 bases left between them. CDR1 is GTSNPN, CDR2 SVGIG, per germline (reference sequence). This CDR3 comprises 15 residues.